A selection of T cell receptor beta chains follows, all from one sample in a study of vaccination and CD4 T cells after COVID-19. Using its own MiXCR run on the PCR reads, TCRdb lists one record per CDR3 protein. Of approximately 7,100 distinct CDR3 sequences in the sample, 41% were seen once. The antigens of these receptors remain unknown. Sequencing was done on a sample of CD4+ T cells from blood, cultured in vitro. Every receptor here comes from a human donor in good health. Both conserved end residues are part of each CDR3. Not every row has a clone size; where given, it reads once, few, many or a size class.

CASSFRGQPQHF | - | TRBJ1-5 | TRBV3-1
CASRTPEGPQHF | few | TRBJ1-5 | TRBV6-1
CSVGGRGSNEQFF | - | TRBJ2-1 | TRBV29-1
CAWRLPQGSAYEQYF | - | TRBJ2-7 | TRBV30
CSVLVGGADTQYF | few | TRBJ2-3 | TRBV20-1
CASSRAGNSYEQYF | - | TRBJ2-7 | TRBV19
CASKGMLSTEAFF | - | TRBJ1-1 | TRBV2
CASSPNGGREQYF | - | TRBJ2-7 | TRBV7-3
CASSIDQARADQPQHF | - | TRBJ1-5 | TRBV19
CASSRRRSSGANVLTF | few | TRBJ2-6 | TRBV6-1
CSATLPRPGYGYTF | - | TRBJ1-2 | TRBV20-1
CSVVLLYGYTF | medium-sized | TRBJ1-2 | TRBV29-1
CASSENRRKLFF | - | TRBJ1-4 | TRBV6-1
CATVEDRATEAFF | - | TRBJ1-1 | TRBV25-1
CASSIVQRNSPLHF | - | TRBJ1-6 | TRBV19
CASSRTGSTEAFF | - | TRBJ1-1 | TRBV12-3/TRBV12-4
CASSYGTGTQPQHF | - | TRBJ1-5 | TRBV6-5
CSASRRALSGNTIYF | - | TRBJ1-3 | TRBV20-1
CASSSSQIEVFF | - | TRBJ1-1 | TRBV7-9
CAISEGGNYGYTF | - | TRBJ1-2 | TRBV10-3
CASKKTGDGFDAGELFF | - | TRBJ2-2 | TRBV6-4
CASSFMRGTPLHF | large | TRBJ1-6 | TRBV7-3